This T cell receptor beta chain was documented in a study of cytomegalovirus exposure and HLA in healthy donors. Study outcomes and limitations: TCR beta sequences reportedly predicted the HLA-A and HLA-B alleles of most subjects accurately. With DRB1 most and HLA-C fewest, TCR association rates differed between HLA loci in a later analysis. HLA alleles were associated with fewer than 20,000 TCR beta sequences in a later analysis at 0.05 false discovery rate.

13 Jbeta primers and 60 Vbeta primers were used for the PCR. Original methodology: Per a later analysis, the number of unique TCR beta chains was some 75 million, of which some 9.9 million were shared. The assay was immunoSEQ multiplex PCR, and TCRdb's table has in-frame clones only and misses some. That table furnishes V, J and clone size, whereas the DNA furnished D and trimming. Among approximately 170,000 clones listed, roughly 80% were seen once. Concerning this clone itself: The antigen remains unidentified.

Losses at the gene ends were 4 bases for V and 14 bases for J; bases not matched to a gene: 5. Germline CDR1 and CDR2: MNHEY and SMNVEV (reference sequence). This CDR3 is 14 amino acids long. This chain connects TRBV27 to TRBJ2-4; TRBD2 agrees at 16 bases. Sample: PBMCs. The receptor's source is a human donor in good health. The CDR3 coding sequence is TGTGCCAGCAGTTCCCGGGGACTAGCGGGGGGGGAGTACTTC. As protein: CASSSRGLAGGEYF.